The next 10 T cell receptor beta chains were all read from a single sample in a study of beta chain features in type 1 diabetes. Since all of the isolated RNA was reverse transcribed, expressed TCRB transcripts were what got sequenced. Only in-frame clones appear in the TCRdb table, and some are missing; sequencing was by immunoSEQ multiplex PCR. Of about 320,000 clones listed, around 13% are singletons. Material for sequencing was central memory CD4+ T cells from blood. The receptors here all came from a man aged 25 to 40 in good health.

This chain joins TRBV27 and TRBJ1-4; possibly TRBD1 for D (6 bases). Trimming removed 6 bases from V and 8 bases from J, with 16 bases in between. CDR1 is MNHEY, CDR2 SMNVEV, per germline (reference sequence). The CDR3 has 14 residues. The CDR3 DNA is TGTGCCAGCAGAGAAACAGGGAGCAAGGAAAAACTGTTTTTT. Protein sequence: CASRETGSKEKLFF.

This clone turned up a few times. In the same sample, other DNA sequences code for this CDR3. The chain couples TRBV5-1 to TRBJ2-2; D is unclear. V was shortened by 4 bases and J by 4 bases, with 8 bases between the two germline ends. Germline assignment: CDR1 SGHRS and CDR2 YFSETQ. The length of the CDR3 is 13 residues. The DNA of the CDR3 is TGCGCCAGCAGCATCCTCAGCACCGGGGAGCTGTTTTTT. Amino acid sequence: CASSILSTGELFF.

This clone was seen more than once but under ten times. This chain connects TRBV5-1 to TRBJ2-6; D is uncertain. Per germline, CDR1 SGHRS and CDR2 YFSETQ. The CDR3 sequence is 14 residues long. The V end was cut by 2 bases, the J end by 2 bases, with 5 bases between. The CDR3 spells CASSLYPGANVLTF. For the CDR3, the DNA is TGCGCCAGCAGCTTATATCCTGGGGCCAACGTCCTGACTTTC.

The chain employs TRBV29-1 and TRBJ2-5; D might be TRBD2 (6 bases). Trimming left V 4 bases short and J 4 bases short, with 16 bases between. The germline CDR1 and CDR2 sequences are SQVTM and ANQGSEA. The CDR3 consists of 14 residues. CDR3 coding DNA: TGCAGCGTTGGAGGCGAGGGGAGGAGAGAGACCCAGTACTTC. This codes for CSVGGEGRRETQYF.

The V call is TRBV4-1, the J call TRBJ2-1, with 8 bases identical to TRBD2. This CDR3 is built from 16 residues. V shed 0 bases, J shed 2 bases, and the junction held 3 bases outside the gene matches. Germline CDR1 and CDR2: MGHRA and YSYEKL. The CDR3 spells CASSQDLSGAYNEQFF. In nucleotides, the CDR3 is TGCGCCAGCAGCCAAGACCTTAGCGGGGCCTACAATGAGCAGTTCTTC.

V and J are TRBV7-3 and TRBJ2-5; possibly TRBD2 for D (6 bases). Germline V gene data show CDR1 as SGHTA and CDR2 as FQGTGA. V lost 5 bases and J lost 2, with 12 bases in between. The CDR3 has 14 amino acids. CDR3 sequence reads: CASSPMGGQETQYF. CDR3 coding DNA: TGTGCCAGCAGCCCGATGGGAGGTCAAGAGACCCAGTACTTC.

This clone came up a few times. This chain joins TRBV7-2 and TRBJ2-3; D gene ambiguous. Trimming removed 10 bases from V and 0 bases from J, with 8 bases in between. This CDR3 contains 12 residues. In germline, CDR1 is SGHTA, CDR2 FQGNSA. CDR3 in DNA: TGTGCCACGTCCCCTAGCACAGATACGCAGTATTTT. Its translation is CATSPSTDTQYF.

The chain carries TRBV5-4 and TRBJ2-1, with 15 positions matching TRBD2. Unmatched junction bases numbered 6, after V lost 0 bases and J lost 5 bases. Per the germline V gene, CDR1 is SGHNT and CDR2 is YYREEE (reference sequence). The CDR3 is 18 residues long. The CDR3 spells CASSLGTSGRVGDNEQFF. CDR3 nucleotides: TGTGCCAGCAGCTTGGGGACTAGCGGGAGGGTGGGGGACAATGAGCAGTTCTTC.

The sample holds a few counts of this clone. The chain joins TRBV18 to TRBJ1-5, with TRBD1 identical over 7 bases. CDR1 KGHSH and CDR2 LQKENI come from the germline V gene. V shed 4 bases and J 7 bases; nucleotides not matched to a gene: 10. CDR3 size: 15 residues. The CDR3: CASSRDRVGNQPQHF. DNA of the CDR3: TGTGCCAGCTCACGCGACAGGGTTGGAAACCAGCCCCAGCATTTT.

In DNA, the CDR3 is TGTGCCAGCAGCAGGACAGGGGGAGGGTGGAGTGAAGCTTTCTTT. Translating gives CASSRTGGGWSEAFF. V usage is TRBV13 and J usage is TRBJ1-1; 10 nucleotides line up with TRBD1. The CDR3 has 15 amino acids. Trimming cost V 5 bases and J 7 bases; bases outside gene matches: 10. Germline values: CDR1 PRHDT, CDR2 FYEKMQ (reference sequence). Variable domain in full (rest from reference TRBV13 and TRBJ1-1): AAGVIQSPRHLIKEKRETATLKCYPIPRHDTVYWYQQGPGQDPQFLISFYEKMQSDKGSIPDRFSAQQFSDYHSELNMSSLELGDSALYFCASSRTGGGWSEAFFGQGTRLTVV.